One T cell receptor (beta chain) is described in this entry. What antigen it recognizes has not been identified. Base qualities are not at hand, and no much larger clone is one base apart. The collaborating institutions used their own protocols to collect whole blood in K2EDTA tubes. Collaborator samples were shipped for TCRbeta analysis as frozen whole blood, isolated PBMCs, or DNA extracted from either sample type. The entry originates in a study of blood T cell repertoires in COVID-19 (dated by TCRdb to between 2020 and 2021). Broadly, across the study: The collaborator samples originated in the United States, Italy and Spain and spanned the acute and convalescent phases of COVID-19. The repertoires were released in a freely available public database meant as a resource for research on the immune response to SARS-CoV-2. Nearly every sample came with metadata listing a de-identified subject ID, COVID-19 status, age in years and sex. The material from the prospective study consisted of cDNA or gDNA derived from T cells, B-cell-depleted T cells, or PBMCs. The samples were drawn from two sources: the first 160 participants of the ongoing ImmuneRACE study, and 1,000 to 1,500 subjects contributed by 6 global collaborators. Deeply sampled blood TCRbeta repertoires from subjects exposed to, actively infected with, or recovered from COVID-19 were included in the dataset. Where HLA class I and class II types were available, the types were taken from metadata supplied by the sample provider, not from assay-based typing.

TCRbeta CDR3 regions were amplified from genomic DNA using the immunoSEQ Assay, a bias-controlled multiplex PCR. As for the original processing: Nucleated cell counts per sample were estimated from amplification of reference gene primers within the assay. To quantify the absolute abundance of each unique TCRbeta CDR3 rearrangement, sequence reads were collapsed and filtered. For each sample, productive Simpson clonality was calculated by taking the square root of Simpson's diversity index across productive rearrangements. The table comes from immuneACCESS by way of TCRdb, which keeps in-frame sequences with V and J called. Part of the clones is missing from these tables; in studies checked, under half for an unresolved V gene and the rest for unknown reasons. The DNA was the basis for D and trimming; V, J and clone size are from that table. The sample table lists roughly 130,000 clones, over 80% of them with a count of one. Roughly 1.8% of the sample lies in the top ten.

Beyond this particular receptor, the publication reports: How much clinical and demographic metadata was included differed by source and by participant, and the metadata was provided uncurated.

This receptor was obtained from a man aged 70 or older with acute or convalescent COVID-19. Specimen: peripheral blood.

The nucleotide sequence reads TGTGCCAGCTCCCTCCAGGGGCTTGGGAATTCACCCCTCCACTTT. Its translation is CASSLQGLGNSPLHF. The V and J genes are TRBV18 and TRBJ1-6; 6 matching bases give a weak D call of TRBD1. CDR1 KGHSH and CDR2 LQKENI are derived from the germline V gene. CDR3 length: 15 amino acids, cysteine to phenylalanine. The only DNA kept is the CDR3, 45 bases in frame from the first base. V drops 6 bases and J drops 7 bases, leaving 16 bases in between. When the CDR3 is completed using the reference TRBV18 and TRBJ1-6 genes on either side, the full variable domain is NAGVMQNPRHLVRRRGQEARLRCSPMKGHSHVYWYRQLPEEGLKFMVYLQKENIIDESGMPKERFSAEFPKEGPSILRIQQVVRGDSAAYFCASSLQGLGNSPLHFGNGTRLTVT.